Listed below are T cell receptor beta chains from one sample, sequenced in a study of blood T cells in healthy people across ages. TCRdb re-called the 5' RACE reads with MiXCR, one entry per CDR3 protein. The sample contains fewer than 900,000 distinct CDR3 sequences, 35% to 40% of which appear only once. Sequenced material: blood. The source of these receptors is a man aged 18 to 30 in good health. CDR3s include the opening cysteine and the closing phenylalanine or tryptophan. Each record gives: D gene, J gene, clone size, V gene, CDR3 protein, CDR3 DNA. D genes are given only for firm matches. Rows give clone size only sometimes, using once, few, many, or a class for an expanded clone.

>TRBD2|TRBJ2-3|few|TRBV4-1
CASSQRLAGGGSTDTQYF
TGCGCCAGCAGCCAACGACTAGCGGGGGGCGGGAGCACAGATACGCAGTATTTT
>TRBD2|TRBJ2-3|NA|TRBV20-1
CSALGLAGFTDTQYF
TGCAGTGCCTTGGGACTAGCGGGATTCACAGATACGCAGTATTTT
>NA|TRBJ1-5|NA|TRBV15
CATSRDRGQNQPQHF
TGTGCCACCAGCAGAGACCGCGGACAGAATCAGCCCCAGCATTTT
>NA|TRBJ2-3|few|TRBV12-3/TRBV12-4
CASSRGGIGGDTQYF
TGTGCCAGCAGCAGAGGGGGAATCGGGGGAGATACGCAGTATTTT
>NA|TRBJ2-1|NA|TRBV4-1
CASSQDRIANEQFF
TGCGCCAGCAGCCAAGATAGGATAGCCAATGAGCAGTTCTTC
>NA|TRBJ2-3|NA|TRBV6-2/TRBV6-3
CASSRAGTQFTDTQYF
TGTGCCAGCAGCCGTGCCGGGACTCAGTTCACAGATACGCAGTATTTT
>NA|TRBJ2-3|many|TRBV20-1
CSARAPTDTQYF
TGCAGTGCTAGAGCCCCCACAGATACGCAGTATTTT
>TRBD2|TRBJ2-5|few|TRBV19
CASSSGGLEETQYF
TGTGCCAGTAGTAGCGGGGGGCTTGAAGAGACCCAGTACTTC
>TRBD2|TRBJ2-1|NA|TRBV7-2
CATSGGTNYNEQFF
TGTGCCACCTCGGGGGGGACGAACTACAATGAGCAGTTCTTC
>TRBD2|TRBJ2-1|few|TRBV19
CASSKTSGDYNEQFF
TGTGCCAGTAGTAAAACTAGCGGAGATTACAATGAGCAGTTCTTC
>TRBD2|TRBJ2-7|NA|TRBV6-2/TRBV6-3
CASSYSTSGGSSYNEQYF
TGTGCCAGCAGTTACTCGACTAGCGGGGGGAGCTCCTACAATGAGCAGTACTTC
>TRBD2|TRBJ2-5|NA|TRBV6-5
CASSYSSSSGRENEQYF
TGTGCCAGCAGTTACTCGAGTTCCAGCGGGAGGGAAAATGAGCAGTACTTC
>NA|TRBJ2-1|few|TRBV5-1
CASSPRRQNNEQFF
TGCGCCAGCAGCCCCCGACGACAGAACAATGAGCAGTTCTTC
>NA|TRBJ1-5|NA|TRBV2
CASSEGGRNQPQHF
TGTGCCAGCAGTGAAGGCGGACGCAATCAGCCCCAGCATTTT
>TRBD1|TRBJ2-3|NA|TRBV5-1
CASSTGQVNTDTQYF
TGCGCCAGCAGCACCGGACAGGTGAACACAGATACGCAGTATTTT
>NA|TRBJ2-5|NA|TRBV25-1
CASSDAGAQATQYF
TGTGCCAGCAGTGACGCAGGGGCCCAAGCGACCCAGTACTTC
>NA|TRBJ2-7|NA|TRBV29-1
CSVVGMDEQYF
TGCAGCGTTGTAGGTATGGACGAGCAGTACTTC
>TRBD2|TRBJ2-3|NA|TRBV5-4
CASSLSSGRTSTDTQYF
TGTGCCAGCAGCTTGTCTAGCGGGAGGACTAGCACAGATACGCAGTATTTT
>TRBD2|TRBJ2-3|few|TRBV5-1
CASSPSRTSGGPDTQYF
TGCGCCAGCAGCCCCTCTCGGACTAGCGGGGGTCCAGATACGCAGTATTTT
>NA|TRBJ2-1|few|TRBV4-1
CASSLLGHNEQFF
TGCGCCAGCAGCCTGCTAGGGCACAATGAGCAGTTCTTC
>NA|TRBJ1-1|NA|TRBV4-1
CASRRPNEVEAFF
TGCGCCAGCAGACGACCGAACGAGGTTGAAGCTTTCTTT
>TRBD1|TRBJ1-6|few|TRBV10-2
CASSGTGYNSPLHF
TGCGCCAGCAGTGGGACAGGCTATAATTCACCCCTCCACTTT
>TRBD1|TRBJ1-5|few|TRBV6-5
CASSPVPGQPNQPQHF
TGTGCCAGCAGCCCAGTCCCGGGACAGCCCAATCAGCCCCAGCATTTT
>NA|TRBJ2-1|few|TRBV21-1
CASFRVAGSYNEQFF
TGTGCCAGTTTTCGCGTGGCAGGCTCCTACAATGAGCAGTTCTTC
>NA|TRBJ2-1|many|TRBV5-1
CASSLARDDEQFF
TGCGCCAGCAGCTTGGCCAGGGACGATGAGCAGTTCTTC
>NA|TRBJ1-1|NA|TRBV18
CASSPSGGENTEAFF
TGTGCCAGCTCACCATCCGGGGGAGAGAACACTGAAGCTTTCTTT
>NA|TRBJ2-3|NA|TRBV4-1
CASSQDAVTSTDTQYF
TGCGCCAGCAGCCAAGATGCCGTTACTAGCACAGATACGCAGTATTTT
>TRBD2|TRBJ2-5|NA|TRBV6-2/TRBV6-3
CASRSLAVGGTQYF
TGTGCCAGCAGATCCCTAGCGGTGGGGGGGACCCAGTACTTC
>TRBD1|TRBJ2-1|NA|TRBV27
CASSSPGRGRIPNEQFF
TGTGCCAGCAGTTCCCCCGGCAGGGGGCGTATCCCGAATGAGCAGTTCTTC